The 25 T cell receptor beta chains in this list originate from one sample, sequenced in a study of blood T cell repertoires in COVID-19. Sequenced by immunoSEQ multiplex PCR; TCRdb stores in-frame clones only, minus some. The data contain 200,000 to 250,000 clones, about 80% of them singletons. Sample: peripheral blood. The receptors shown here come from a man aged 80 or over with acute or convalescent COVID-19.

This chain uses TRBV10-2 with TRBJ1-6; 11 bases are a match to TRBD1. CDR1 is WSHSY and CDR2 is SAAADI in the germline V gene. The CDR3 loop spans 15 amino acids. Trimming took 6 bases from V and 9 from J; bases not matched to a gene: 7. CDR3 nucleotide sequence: TGCGCCAGCAGAGACCCCGGGACAGGGGGTTCACCCCTCCACTTT. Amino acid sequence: CASRDPGTGGSPLHF.

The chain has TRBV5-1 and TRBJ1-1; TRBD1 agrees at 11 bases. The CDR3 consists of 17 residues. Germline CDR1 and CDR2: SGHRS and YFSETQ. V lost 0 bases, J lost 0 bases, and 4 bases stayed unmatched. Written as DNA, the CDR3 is TGCGCCAGCAGCTTGGGCGGGACAGGGGGTATGAACACTGAAGCTTTCTTT. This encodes CASSLGGTGGMNTEAFF.

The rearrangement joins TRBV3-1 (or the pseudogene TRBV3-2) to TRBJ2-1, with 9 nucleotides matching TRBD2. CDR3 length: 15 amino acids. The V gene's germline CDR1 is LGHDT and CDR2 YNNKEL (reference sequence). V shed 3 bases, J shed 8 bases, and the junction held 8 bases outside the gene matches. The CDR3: CASSHHRAGGHEQFF. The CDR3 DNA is TGTGCCAGCAGCCATCACAGAGCGGGAGGCCATGAGCAGTTCTTC.

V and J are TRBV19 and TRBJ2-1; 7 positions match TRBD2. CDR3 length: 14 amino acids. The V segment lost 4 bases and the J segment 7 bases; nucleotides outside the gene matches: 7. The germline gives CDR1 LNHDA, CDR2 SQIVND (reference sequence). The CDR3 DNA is TGTGCCAGTAGTAAAAGGCGGGAGACAAATGAGCAGTTCTTC. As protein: CASSKRRETNEQFF.

CDR3 coding DNA: TGTGCCAGCGGGGGACAGGGAAACTACGAGCAGTACTTC. Amino acid sequence: CASGGQGNYEQYF. The rearrangement uses TRBV2 and TRBJ2-7; 9 bases fit TRBD1. Trimming took 8 bases from V and 3 from J; bases not matched to a gene: 5. This CDR3 has 13 amino acids. Germline CDR1 and CDR2: SNHLY and FYNNEI.

Written as DNA, the CDR3 is TGTGCCAGCTCACCCTCCGCACAGGGGGCTCAATCACCCCTCCACTTT. It codes for CASSPSAQGAQSPLHF. The chain links TRBV18 to TRBJ1-6; TRBD1 matches at 9 bases. The length of the CDR3 is 16 residues. V shed 3 bases, J shed 10 bases, and the junction held 10 bases outside the gene matches. CDR1 is KGHSH and CDR2 is LQKENI in the germline V gene.

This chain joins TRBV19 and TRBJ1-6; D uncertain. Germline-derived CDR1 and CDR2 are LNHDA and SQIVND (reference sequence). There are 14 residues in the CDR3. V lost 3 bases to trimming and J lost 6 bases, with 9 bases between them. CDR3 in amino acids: CASSIRQANSPLHF. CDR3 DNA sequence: TGTGCCAGTAGTATTAGGCAGGCTAATTCACCCCTCCACTTT.

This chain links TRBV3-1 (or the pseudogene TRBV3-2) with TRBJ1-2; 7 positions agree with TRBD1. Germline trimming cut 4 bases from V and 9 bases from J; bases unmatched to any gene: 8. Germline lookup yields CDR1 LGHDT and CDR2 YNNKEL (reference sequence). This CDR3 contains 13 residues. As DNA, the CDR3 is TGTGCCAGCAGCCCCGACAGGGCACTTCGCTACACCTTC. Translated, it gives CASSPDRALRYTF.

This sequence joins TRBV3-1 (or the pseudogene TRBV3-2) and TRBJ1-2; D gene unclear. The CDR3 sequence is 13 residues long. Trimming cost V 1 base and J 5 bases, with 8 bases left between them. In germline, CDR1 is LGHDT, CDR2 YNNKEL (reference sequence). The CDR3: CASSQGLRYGYTF. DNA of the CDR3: TGTGCCAGCAGCCAAGGGTTGAGATATGGCTACACCTTC.

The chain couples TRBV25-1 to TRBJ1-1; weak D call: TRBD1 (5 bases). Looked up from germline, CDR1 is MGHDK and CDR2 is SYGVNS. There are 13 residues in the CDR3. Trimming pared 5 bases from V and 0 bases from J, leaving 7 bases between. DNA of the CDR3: TGTGCCAGCAGTAGGGGTATGAACACTGAAGCTTTCTTT. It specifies CASSRGMNTEAFF.

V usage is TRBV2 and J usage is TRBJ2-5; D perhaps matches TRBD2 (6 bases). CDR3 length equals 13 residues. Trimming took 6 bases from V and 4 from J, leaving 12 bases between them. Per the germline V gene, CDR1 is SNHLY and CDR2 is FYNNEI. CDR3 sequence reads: CASSPTRVETQYF. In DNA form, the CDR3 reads TGTGCCAGCAGCCCGACTAGAGTAGAGACCCAGTACTTC.

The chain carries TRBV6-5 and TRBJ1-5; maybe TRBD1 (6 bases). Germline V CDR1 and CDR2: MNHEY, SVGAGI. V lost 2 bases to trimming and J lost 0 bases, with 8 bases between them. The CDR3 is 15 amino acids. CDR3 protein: CASSYRGNSNQPQHF. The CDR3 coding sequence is TGTGCCAGCAGTTACAGGGGGAATAGCAATCAGCCCCAGCATTTT.

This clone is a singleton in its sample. CDR3: CSANDQAYGYTF. DNA of the CDR3: TGCAGTGCTAATGACCAAGCCTATGGCTACACCTTC. The J gene is TRBJ1-2, the V gene TRBV20-1; D gene ambiguous. Germline-derived CDR1 and CDR2 are DFQATT and SNEGSKA (reference sequence). Trimming stripped 4 bases from V and 4 bases from J, with 10 bases between. The CDR3 is 12 amino acids.

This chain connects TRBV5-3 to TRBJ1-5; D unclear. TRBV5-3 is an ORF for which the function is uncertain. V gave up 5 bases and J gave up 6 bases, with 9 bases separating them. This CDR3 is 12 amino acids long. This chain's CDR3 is CARRYCRQPQHF. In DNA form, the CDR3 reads TGTGCCAGAAGATACTGCCGTCAGCCCCAGCATTTT.

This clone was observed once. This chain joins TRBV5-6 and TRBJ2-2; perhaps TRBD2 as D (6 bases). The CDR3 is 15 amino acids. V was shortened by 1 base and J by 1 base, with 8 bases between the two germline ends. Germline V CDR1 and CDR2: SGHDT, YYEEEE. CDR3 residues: CASSLLEGNTGELFF. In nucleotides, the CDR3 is TGTGCCAGCAGCTTGTTGGAGGGGAACACCGGGGAGCTGTTTTTT.

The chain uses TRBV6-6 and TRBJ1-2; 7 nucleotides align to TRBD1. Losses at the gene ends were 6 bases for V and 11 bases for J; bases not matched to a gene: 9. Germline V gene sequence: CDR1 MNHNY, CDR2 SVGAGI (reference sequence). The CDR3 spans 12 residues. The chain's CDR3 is CASRDRDSRYTF. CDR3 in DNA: TGTGCCAGCAGGGATCGGGACAGTAGATACACCTTC.

As DNA, the CDR3 is TGCGCCAGCAGCTTGGCCTTAAGGGGGACAGATACGCAGTATTTT. It yields the protein CASSLALRGTDTQYF. This chain uses TRBV5-1 with TRBJ2-3; TRBD1 is a possible D gene (6 bases). Germline V gene sequence: CDR1 SGHRS, CDR2 YFSETQ. This CDR3 has 15 amino acids. The germline V and J ends were trimmed by 0 bases and 3 bases, with 11 bases remaining between them.

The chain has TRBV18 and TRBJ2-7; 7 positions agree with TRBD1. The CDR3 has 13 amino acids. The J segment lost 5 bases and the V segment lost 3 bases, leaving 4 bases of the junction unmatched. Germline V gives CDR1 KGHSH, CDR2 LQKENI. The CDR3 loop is CASSPDRKNEQYF. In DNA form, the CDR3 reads TGTGCCAGCTCACCGGACAGGAAGAACGAGCAGTACTTC.

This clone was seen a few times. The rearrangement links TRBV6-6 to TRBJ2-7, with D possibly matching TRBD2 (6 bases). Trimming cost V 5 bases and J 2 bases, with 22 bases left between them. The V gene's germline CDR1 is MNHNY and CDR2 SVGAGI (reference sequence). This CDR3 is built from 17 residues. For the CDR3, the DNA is TGTGCCAGCAGTCCTCGCGGGGCAGGCTTTTTTCCCTACGAGCAGTACTTC. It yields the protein CASSPRGAGFFPYEQYF.

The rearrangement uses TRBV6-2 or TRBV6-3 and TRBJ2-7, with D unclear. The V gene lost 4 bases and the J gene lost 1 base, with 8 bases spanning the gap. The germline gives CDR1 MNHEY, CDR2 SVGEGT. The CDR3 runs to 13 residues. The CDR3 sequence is CASSWQISYEQYF. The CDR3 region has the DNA TGTGCCAGCAGTTGGCAGATATCCTACGAGCAGTACTTC.

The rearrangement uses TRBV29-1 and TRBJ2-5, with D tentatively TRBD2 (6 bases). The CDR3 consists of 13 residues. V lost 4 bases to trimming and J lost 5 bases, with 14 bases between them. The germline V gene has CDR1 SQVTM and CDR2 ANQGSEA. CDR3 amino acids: CSVVRGKDETQYF. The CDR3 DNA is TGCAGCGTTGTTCGGGGGAAGGATGAGACCCAGTACTTC.

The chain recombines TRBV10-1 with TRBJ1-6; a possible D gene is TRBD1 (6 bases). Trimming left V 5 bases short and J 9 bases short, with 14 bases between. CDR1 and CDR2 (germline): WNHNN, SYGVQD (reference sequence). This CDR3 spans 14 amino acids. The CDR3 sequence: CASSYDQGPSPLHF. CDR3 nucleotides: TGCGCCAGCAGTTATGACCAGGGGCCTTCACCCCTCCACTTT.

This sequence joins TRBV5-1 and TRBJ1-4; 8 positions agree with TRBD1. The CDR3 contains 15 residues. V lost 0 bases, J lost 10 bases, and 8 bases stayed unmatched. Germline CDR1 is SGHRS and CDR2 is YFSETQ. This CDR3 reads CASSLEFGQGGKLFF. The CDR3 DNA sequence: TGCGCCAGCAGCTTGGAATTCGGACAGGGCGGAAAACTGTTTTTT. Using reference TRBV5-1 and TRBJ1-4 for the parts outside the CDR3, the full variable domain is KAGVTQTPRYLIKTRGQQVTLSCSPISGHRSVSWYQQTPGQGLQFLFEYFSETQRNKGNFPGRFSGRQFSNSRSEMNVSTLELGDSALYLCASSLEFGQGGKLFFGSGTQLSVL.

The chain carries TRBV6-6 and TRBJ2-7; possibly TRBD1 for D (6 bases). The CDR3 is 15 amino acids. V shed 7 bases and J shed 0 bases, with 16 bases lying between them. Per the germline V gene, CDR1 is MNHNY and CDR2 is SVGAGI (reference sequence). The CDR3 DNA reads TGTGCCAGCACCGTTACAGTACAGGGCTCCTACGAGCAGTACTTC. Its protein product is CASTVTVQGSYEQYF.

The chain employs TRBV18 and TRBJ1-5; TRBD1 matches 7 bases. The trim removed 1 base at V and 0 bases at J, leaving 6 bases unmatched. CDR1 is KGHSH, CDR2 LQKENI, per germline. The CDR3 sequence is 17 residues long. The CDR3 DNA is TGTGCCAGCTCACCACTCCCGACAGGGAATAGCAATCAGCCCCAGCATTTT. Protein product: CASSPLPTGNSNQPQHF. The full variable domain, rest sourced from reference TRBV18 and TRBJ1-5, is NAGVMQNPRHLVRRRGQEARLRCSPMKGHSHVYWYRQLPEEGLKFMVYLQKENIIDESGMPKERFSAEFPKEGPSILRIQQVVRGDSAAYFCASSPLPTGNSNQPQHFGDGTRLSIL.